This is a list of T cell receptor beta chains from one sample in a study of OX40 agonist ivuxolimab in advanced cancers. Sequencing was performed with immunoSEQ multiplex PCR; in TCRdb, only in-frame clones are kept and a portion is missing. The sample has some 80,000 clones; roughly 88% are singletons. The material was CD4+ or CD8+ T cells sorted from blood, obtained in a trial of the OX40 agonist ivuxolimab. The origin of the receptors is an adult with an advanced solid tumor such as melanoma, head and neck, liver or kidney cancer. Each CDR3 is given with its conserved first and last residue. The D gene is left open where the match is weak. Size values are once, few and many counts, or a class for expanded clones, and some rows have none.

TRBJ1-3	NA	TRBV30	NA	TGTGCCTGTCCCTCCCCCGTCGGGAGGTCTGGAAACACCATATATTTT	CACPSPVGRSGNTIYF
TRBJ2-1	NA	TRBV7-9	NA	TGTGCCGCTACTGGGGTGTCAGTGGATGAGCAGTTCTTC	CAATGVSVDEQFF
TRBJ1-6	TRBD1	TRBV6-5	NA	TGTGCCAGCAGAACCACAGGGGATAATTCACCCCTCCACTTT	CASRTTGDNSPLHF
TRBJ2-7	NA	TRBV5-6	few	TGTGCCAGCAGCTTGACAGGGGGAGGGGAGCAGTACTTC	CASSLTGGGEQYF
TRBJ1-3	NA	TRBV5-1	NA	TGCGCCAGCAGTCGGGAGGGGCAGGCTGGAAACACCATATATTTT	CASSREGQAGNTIYF
TRBJ1-6	NA	TRBV12-5	medium-sized	TGTGCTAGTGGCCTTCTAACACAGGAACCCCTCCACTTT	CASGLLTQEPLHF
TRBJ1-4	TRBD1	TRBV29-1	NA	TGCAGCGTGGGACAGGGAGGCGAAAAACTGTTTTTT	CSVGQGGEKLFF
TRBJ1-5	NA	TRBV11-2	NA	TGTGCCAGCAGCTTAGCGGTCGCGACGGGGCAGCCCCAGCATTTT	CASSLAVATGQPQHF
TRBJ2-7	NA	TRBV7-2	few	TGTGCCAGCAGCTTAGGGGTAGCCAGGGGGAGCGGGTTATACGAGCAGTACTTC	CASSLGVARGSGLYEQYF
TRBJ1-2	TRBD1	TRBV5-1	NA	TGCGCCAGCAGCACGCCGGGACAGGCCTATGGCTACACTTTC	CASSTPGQAYGYTF
TRBJ2-1	NA	TRBV4-3	NA	TGCGCCAGTAGGGGAGACCGAGAAGGCGACAATGAGCAGTTCTTC	CASRGDREGDNEQFF
TRBJ2-7	TRBD1	TRBV6-5	NA	TGTGCCAGCAGGTCTGGGACAGGGGTCTACGAGCAGTACTTC	CASRSGTGVYEQYF
TRBJ1-1	TRBD1	TRBV7-2	few	TGTGCCAGCAGCATCGGGACAGGACGAACTGAAGCTTTCTTT	CASSIGTGRTEAFF
TRBJ2-1	TRBD2	TRBV19	NA	TGTGCCAGTAGTTTGTGGACTAGCGGGAGCGTCGGGTCGGATGAGCAGTTCTTC	CASSLWTSGSVGSDEQFF
TRBJ2-3	TRBD1	TRBV19	NA	TGTGCCAGTAGACCCACAGGGGTGGCTACGCAGTATTTT	CASRPTGVATQYF
TRBJ1-1	NA	TRBV6-5	NA	TGTGCCAGCAATCACCGGGACCGAGTCACTGAAGCTTTCTTT	CASNHRDRVTEAFF
TRBJ2-2	TRBD1	TRBV5-1	NA	TGCGCCAGCAGCGTGACAGGGGCCCCGGACACCGGGGAGCTGTTTTTT	CASSVTGAPDTGELFF
TRBJ2-1	TRBD2	TRBV15	NA	TGTGCCACCAGCGGACTGGGTCACCCAGGACTAGCGGGATACAATGAGCAGTTCTTC	CATSGLGHPGLAGYNEQFF
TRBJ2-6	TRBD1	TRBV18	NA	TGTGCCAGCTCACCAGGGACAGGGGGCACTGGGGCCAACGTCCTGACTTTC	CASSPGTGGTGANVLTF
TRBJ2-5	NA	TRBV7-2	NA	TGTGCCAGCAGCACGGGACCGGTCGAAGAGACCCAGTACTTC	CASSTGPVEETQYF